This T cell receptor (beta chain) was retrieved from a study of response to subunit inactivated influenza vaccine. Study conclusions and caveats: New T cells are recruited in small numbers by each seasonal influenza vaccination, according to the authors' suggestion.

In regard to this clonotype: Its cognate antigen is unknown.

Germline V lookup: CDR1 KGHDR, CDR2 SFDVKD. With 7 bases clipped from V and 4 bases from J, the junction kept 4 bases outside the gene matches. CDR3 length: 13 residues. TCRdb re-derived calls from the RT-PCR reads in MiXCR, one entry per CDR3 protein. This sample has 860,000 or so distinct CDR3 sequences, with 21% found just once. This material consisted of PBMCs from blood, taken roughly 5 days after vaccination. The clonotype originates from a man aged 50 or older who received an inactivated influenza vaccine. V gene TRBV24-1 combines with J gene TRBJ2-5; the match to TRBD1 covers 8 bases. This CDR3 is CATSSGGLETQYF. DNA for the CDR3: TGTGCCACCAGCTCAGGGGGCTTAGAGACCCAGTACTTC.